The next 30 T cell receptor beta chains were all read from a single sample in a study of human T cells and chemical hapten exposure. Documented time point: healthy volunteer bleed at 2 weeks. Researchers extracted total RNA from unfractionated whole blood. TCRdb used MiXCR to reprocess the RACE reads, holding one entry per CDR3 protein. The sample shows just over 90,000 distinct CDR3 sequences, roughly 8.5% of them seen only once. The sample consisted of whole blood. The receptors here all came from a female donor in good health. Some clones in this sample may be carry-over from other donors' samples.

The sample holds many counts of this clonotype. The chain joins TRBV29-1 to TRBJ1-1, with no clear D. Germline V gene data show CDR1 as SQVTM and CDR2 as ANQGSEA. The CDR3 extends over 13 amino acids. V was cut by 6 bases and J by 4 bases, with 15 bases left in between. As DNA, the CDR3 is TGCAGCGTCCGTAGTAACGAGGGCACTGAAGCTTTCTTT. It encodes CSVRSNEGTEAFF.

This clonotype was found many times. V and J are TRBV6-2 or TRBV6-3 and TRBJ2-1, with TRBD2 matching over 8 bases. The junction had 1 base not matched to a gene; V was cut back by 6 bases and J by 0 bases. Germline lookup yields CDR1 MNHEY and CDR2 SVGEGT. The CDR3 has 14 residues. CDR3 protein: CASRTSDSYNEQFF. The CDR3 bases are TGTGCCAGCAGGACTAGCGACTCCTACAATGAGCAGTTCTTC.

The chain links TRBV30 to TRBJ2-1; possible D gene TRBD2, 5 bases. The CDR3 contains 13 residues. Trimming shortened V by 0 bases and J by 7 bases, and 10 bases separated the two germline ends. The germline V gene has CDR1 GTSNPN and CDR2 SVGIG (reference sequence). The CDR3 protein is CAWSVWTGNEQFF. In nucleotides, the CDR3 is TGTGCCTGGAGTGTATGGACGGGGAATGAGCAGTTCTTC.

Note on this clonotype: One junction end disagrees with the germline gene, perhaps due to a read error. The chain carries TRBV7-9 and TRBJ2-7, with unresolved D. This CDR3 spans 12 amino acids. The germline V gene encodes CDR1 SEHNR and CDR2 FQNEAQ (reference sequence). Here the CDR3 reads CVSSSNYYEQYF. CDR3 nucleotide sequence: TGTGTCAGCAGCTCAAACTACTACGAGCAGTACTTC.

This clonotype was seen repeatedly, ten times or more. This chain uses TRBV7-3 with TRBJ2-1; possibly TRBD2 for D (6 bases). Deletions cut 2 bases from V and 8 bases from J, with 16 bases between. The germline CDR1 and CDR2 sequences are SGHTA and FQGTGA. The CDR3 length is 15 residues. The CDR3 DNA sequence: TGTGCCAGCAGCTTAGGGGTAGGAGGGCGGGATGAGCAGTTCTTC. Its protein is CASSLGVGGRDEQFF. The full variable domain, rest sourced from reference TRBV7-3 and TRBJ2-1, is GAGVSQTPSNKVTEKGKYVELRCDPISGHTALYWYRQSLGQGPEFLIYFQGTGAADDSGLPNDRFFAVRPEGSVSTLKIQRTERGDSAVYLCASSLGVGGRDEQFFGPGTRLTVL.

This clonotype has ten or more counts. The V gene is TRBV5-1, the J gene TRBJ1-1; a weak D match, TRBD1 (6 bases). The length of the CDR3 is 14 residues. The ends were cut back, 0 bases at V and 1 base at J, with 7 bases in the middle. Looked up from germline, CDR1 is SGHRS and CDR2 is YFSETQ. CDR3 loop: CASSLDRANTEAFF. CDR3 sequence (DNA): TGCGCCAGCAGCTTGGACAGGGCGAACACTGAAGCTTTCTTT.

This clonotype has only a few counts. The chain recombines TRBV4-1 with TRBJ1-1; a weak D match, TRBD1 (6 bases). This CDR3 has 16 amino acids. Looked up from germline, CDR1 is MGHRA and CDR2 is YSYEKL. The germline V and J ends were trimmed by 3 bases and 1 base, with 15 bases remaining between them. The CDR3 is CASSHRGGTKNTEAFF. The CDR3 nucleotides are TGCGCCAGCAGCCACAGGGGCGGCACCAAGAACACTGAAGCTTTCTTT.

V usage is TRBV24-1 and J usage is TRBJ2-2; the match to TRBD1 covers 10 bases. This CDR3 has 16 amino acids. Trimming at V came to 3 bases and at J to 5 bases, leaving 5 bases not matched to a gene. CDR1 and CDR2 from the germline V gene are KGHDR and SFDVKD. The CDR3 nucleotides are TGTGCCACCAGTGATCCCGGGACAGGGGATACCGGGGAGCTGTTTTTT. The encoded protein is CATSDPGTGDTGELFF.

The table lists this clonotype with a few counts. The chain uses TRBV7-2 and TRBJ1-6, with TRBD1 as a possible D gene (5 bases). CDR1 and CDR2 (germline): SGHTA, FQGNSA. This CDR3 has 17 residues. Trimming took off 2 bases at V and 13 bases at J, with 24 bases between the two ends. CDR3 in amino acids: CASSLLPHSDSPFPLHF. The CDR3 DNA sequence: TGTGCCAGCAGCTTACTACCCCATTCTGACAGCCCCTTCCCCCTCCACTTT.

The J gene is TRBJ2-7, the V gene TRBV2; D ambiguous. CDR3 size: 15 residues. The germline CDR1 and CDR2 sequences are SNHLY and FYNNEI. V lost 0 bases and J lost 0, with 9 bases in between. CDR3 nucleotides: TGTGCCAGCAGTGAAGCCGTAGCCAGCTCCTACGAGCAGTACTTC. This gives the protein CASSEAVASSYEQYF.

Note on this clonotype: A read error may explain this, as a much larger clone is one base away. The chain has TRBV12-3 or TRBV12-4 and TRBJ1-2; D is ambiguous. The CDR3 runs 15 residues. The CDR3 protein is CANSLALDGFYGYTF. The CDR3 DNA reads as TGTGCCAACAGTTTAGCGTTGGACGGCTTCTATGGCTACACCTTC.

The chain uses TRBV2 and TRBJ1-1, with D possibly matching TRBD1 (6 bases). The CDR3 is made up of 17 amino acids. Germline-derived CDR1 and CDR2 are SNHLY and FYNNEI. V dropped 1 base and J dropped 0 bases, with 15 bases sitting between them. CDR3 in amino acids: CASSEVVGAGLNTEAFF. The CDR3 DNA is TGTGCCAGCAGTGAAGTTGTGGGGGCGGGGTTGAACACTGAAGCTTTCTTT. The variable domain in full, with the rest retrieved from reference TRBV2 and TRBJ1-1, is EPEVTQTPSHQVTQMGQEVILRCVPISNHLYFYWYRQILGQKVEFLVSFYNNEISEKSEIFDDQFSVERPDGSNFTLKIRSTKLEDSAMYFCASSEVVGAGLNTEAFFGQGTRLTVV.

There are many counts of this clonotype. CDR3 in DNA: TGTGCCAGCAGCTTCGGGGGGGGTGATGAAAAACTGTTTTTT. Its protein product is CASSFGGGDEKLFF. V and J are TRBV13 and TRBJ1-4; the D gene is possibly TRBD1 (5 bases). From germline, CDR1 is PRHDT and CDR2 FYEKMQ (reference sequence). The V gene lost 3 bases and the J gene lost 6 bases, with 11 bases spanning the gap. The CDR3 is 14 residues long.

This sequence joins TRBV6-4 and TRBJ1-5; D is perhaps TRBD1 (5 bases). The CDR3 extends over 15 amino acids. The V gene lost 2 bases and the J gene lost 0 bases, with 8 bases spanning the gap. The germline V gene encodes CDR1 MRHNA and CDR2 SNTAGT. Here the CDR3 reads CASSDRRGSNQPQHF. The CDR3 DNA is TGTGCCAGCAGTGACAGGAGGGGTAGCAATCAGCCCCAGCATTTT.

J is TRBJ1-4 and V is TRBV28; D ambiguous. The CDR3 totals 14 residues. V gave up 7 bases and J gave up 9 bases, with 18 bases separating them. Germline CDR1 reads MDHEN; CDR2 reads SYDVKM. The CDR3 nucleotides read TGTGCCAGCATCCCTGGAGGAGATGTCCAAAAACTGTTTTTT. This translates into CASIPGGDVQKLFF.

This chain uses TRBV19 with TRBJ2-3; weak D call: TRBD2 (6 bases). The CDR3 spans 15 residues. Germline CDR1 is LNHDA and CDR2 is SQIVND (reference sequence). V lost 4 bases and J 1 base, leaving 12 bases between the germline ends. The CDR3 protein is CASSRGGTGTDTQYF. The CDR3, as DNA: TGTGCCAGTAGTAGAGGTGGGACTGGCACAGATACGCAGTATTTT.

In its sample, this clonotype was seen many times. The chain is built from TRBV14 and TRBJ2-7; D unclear. Germline loops: CDR1 SGHDN, CDR2 FVKESK. The CDR3 is 13 residues long. V lost 5 bases to trimming and J lost 5 bases, with 13 bases between them. The CDR3, as DNA: TGTGCCAGCAGCATAAGGACGGACCACGAGCAGTACTTC. Translating gives CASSIRTDHEQYF.

In its sample, this clonotype was seen a few times. The V and J genes are TRBV6-5 and TRBJ1-5; D possibly corresponds to TRBD1 (5 bases). The V gene lost 6 bases and the J gene lost 0 bases, with 12 bases spanning the gap. CDR3 length: 15 residues. Germline V gene sequence: CDR1 MNHEY, CDR2 SVGAGI. The CDR3 here is CASSPVGVSNQPQHF. In DNA, the CDR3 is TGTGCCAGCAGCCCCGTGGGGGTTAGCAATCAGCCCCAGCATTTT.

This sequence joins TRBV2 and TRBJ2-2; D possibly corresponds to TRBD1 (5 bases). Germline-derived CDR1 and CDR2 are SNHLY and FYNNEI. The CDR3 totals 15 residues. Trimming removed 3 bases at V and 0 bases at J, with 8 bases between. CDR3 amino acids: CASSDRASNTGELFF. As DNA, the CDR3 is TGTGCCAGCAGTGACAGGGCTTCGAACACCGGGGAGCTGTTTTTT.

Note on this clonotype: The junction departs from the called germline gene at one end, perhaps through a read error. The chain employs TRBV19 and TRBJ1-4, with 12 bases lining up with TRBD1. CDR3 size: 18 residues. In germline, CDR1 is LNHDA, CDR2 SQIVND (reference sequence). For the CDR3, the DNA is TGTGCCAGTAGTAGAGCCGGGACAGGGGGCTTACCTAATGAGAAACTGTTTTTT. This gives the protein CASSRAGTGGLPNEKLFF.

This clonotype occurred a few times. The chain combines TRBV4-1 with TRBJ2-3; 8 bases align to TRBD1. V trimming: 0 bases; J trimming: 3 bases; junction bases outside the gene matches: 5. The CDR3 is 16 amino acids. Germline lookup yields CDR1 MGHRA and CDR2 YSYEKL. The CDR3 spells CASSQEFRGRTDTQYF. As DNA, the CDR3 is TGCGCCAGCAGCCAAGAATTCAGGGGGCGAACAGATACGCAGTATTTT.

The chain recombines TRBV4-2 with TRBJ1-5, with TRBD1 as a possible D gene (5 bases). The CDR3 runs 18 residues. The germline V gene encodes CDR1 LGHNA and CDR2 YNFKEQ. V dropped 1 base and J dropped 5 bases, with 21 bases sitting between them. The DNA for the CDR3 is TGTGCCAGCAGCCAAGTTGGGGGACGGTCAATTTGGGATCAGCCCCAGCATTTT. It codes for CASSQVGGRSIWDQPQHF.

This clonotype was found many times. The V call is TRBV12-3 or TRBV12-4, the J call TRBJ2-2; tentatively, D is TRBD1 or TRBD2 (5 bases each). The CDR3 is 15 residues long. V was pared by 5 bases and J by 3 bases, with 13 bases between. CDR3 protein: CASSTRGLDTGELFF. CDR3 coding DNA: TGTGCCAGCAGTACTAGGGGTTTGGACACCGGGGAGCTGTTTTTT.

Only a few counts were recorded for this clonotype. V usage is TRBV29-1 and J usage is TRBJ2-1; D is undetermined. Trimming left V 1 base short and J 6 bases short, with 7 bases between. CDR3 size: 12 residues. CDR1 and CDR2 (germline): SQVTM, ANQGSEA. CDR3 bases: TGCAGCGTTGAAGTAGAGGTCAATGAGCAGTTCTTC. This sequence encodes CSVEVEVNEQFF.

This clonotype was observed a single time. The chain carries TRBV6-6 and TRBJ1-5; 11 positions match TRBD1. CDR3 length: 16 amino acids. CDR1 is MNHNY, CDR2 SVGAGI, per germline (reference sequence). CDR3 DNA: TGTGTCAGTAAATCGAGGGACAGGGGGTCAGGTCAGCCCCAGCATTTT. This sequence encodes CVSKSRDRGSGQPQHF.

This clonotype has only a few counts. CDR3 in amino acids: CASGSHQETQYF. CDR3 nucleotide sequence: TGTGCCAGCGGATCTCACCAAGAGACCCAGTACTTC. This chain joins TRBV2 and TRBJ2-5; the D is unclear. CDR1 is SNHLY and CDR2 is FYNNEI in the germline V gene. V was clipped by 8 bases and J by 0 bases, with 7 bases between them. The CDR3 consists of 12 residues.

This clonotype came up many times. This chain uses TRBV7-9 with TRBJ1-2; perhaps TRBD1 as D (6 bases). Trimming removed 1 base from V and 0 bases from J, with 9 bases in between. The CDR3 loop spans 15 amino acids. The germline gives CDR1 SEHNR, CDR2 FQNEAQ (reference sequence). The CDR3 protein is CASSLEGGANYGYTF. CDR3 DNA: TGTGCCAGCAGCTTAGAAGGGGGAGCTAACTATGGCTACACCTTC.

This clonotype was seen ten or more times. This rearrangement joins TRBV29-1 to TRBJ1-1, with D hard to call. Germline CDR1 reads SQVTM; CDR2 reads ANQGSEA. Trimming cost V 1 base and J 1 base, with 13 bases left between them. CDR3 length: 15 amino acids. The DNA of the CDR3 is TGCAGCGTTGAAGCCCCTACCTCAGGGAACACTGAAGCTTTCTTT. Its protein product is CSVEAPTSGNTEAFF.

Ten or more counts support this clonotype. V gene TRBV28 combines with J gene TRBJ1-1, with 9 bases fitting TRBD1. Germline loops: CDR1 MDHEN, CDR2 SYDVKM. This CDR3 comprises 15 residues. V lost 5 bases to trimming and J lost 3 bases; unmatched junction nucleotides: 7. CDR3: CASSPPDRGYTEAFF. DNA for the CDR3: TGTGCCAGCAGTCCTCCGGACAGGGGTTACACTGAAGCTTTCTTT.

A remark on this clonotype: This CDR3 is missing its conserved last phenylalanine or tryptophan, likely due to a read error. The DNA is left out, because the CDR3 cannot be placed on it with certainty; the CDR3 is given as TCRdb lists it. The chain joins TRBV2 to TRBJ2-5; the D call TRBD2 from the table was never checked on the DNA. The CDR3 is 11 amino acids long, termini counted. CDR1 SNHLY and CDR2 FYNNEI come from the germline V gene. CDR3 protein: CASSERELAEP.